One and the same sample provided the 15 T cell receptor beta chains below, sequenced in a study of blood T cell repertoires in COVID-19. Generated by immunoSEQ multiplex PCR, the TCRdb table keeps only in-frame clones and is missing some. The data show about 310,000 clones, roughly 90% seen once. Material: PBMCs or T cells enriched from blood (not recorded which). Source of these receptors: a woman aged 40 to 49 who had recovered from COVID-19.

CDR3 residues: CASSPTSGIYEQYF. CDR3 coding DNA: TGTGCCAGCAGCCCGACTAGCGGGATCTACGAGCAGTACTTC. The V and J genes are TRBV6-5 and TRBJ2-7; 11 bases agree with TRBD2. CDR1 is MNHEY and CDR2 is SVGAGI in the germline V gene. V shed 6 bases and J 3 bases; nucleotides not matched to a gene: 4. There are 14 residues in the CDR3.

The chain links TRBV7-2 to TRBJ2-5; TRBD2 agrees at 7 bases. The V segment lost 2 bases and the J segment 5 bases; nucleotides outside the gene matches: 8. Per germline, CDR1 SGHTA and CDR2 FQGNSA. CDR3 length equals 15 residues. The CDR3 sequence is CASSLIPGRVETQYF. For the CDR3, the DNA is TGTGCCAGCAGCTTAATCCCGGGGAGGGTTGAGACCCAGTACTTC.

The V call is TRBV10-2, the J call TRBJ1-1; perhaps TRBD1 as D (6 bases). In germline, CDR1 is WSHSY, CDR2 SAAADI. V was trimmed by 2 bases and J by 11 bases, leaving 18 bases between them. The CDR3 is 14 amino acids. The CDR3 DNA is TGCGCCAGCAGTGAGGGGGAATGGGGACAAAGGGCTTTCTTT. It yields the protein CASSEGEWGQRAFF.

The chain couples TRBV27 to TRBJ1-2; TRBD1 is a possible D gene (5 bases). Germline lookup yields CDR1 MNHEY and CDR2 SMNVEV (reference sequence). The CDR3 length is 16 residues. The V and J ends lost 0 bases and 1 base respectively, with 12 bases between them. CDR3 protein: CASSLSAGPDNYGYTF. DNA for the CDR3: TGTGCCAGCAGTTTATCTGCAGGGCCGGATAACTATGGCTACACCTTC.

This clone has a single count. This chain joins TRBV15 and TRBJ1-5; D is possibly TRBD1 (6 bases). CDR1 is LNHNV, CDR2 YYDKDF, per germline (reference sequence). The CDR3 contains 15 residues. Trimming removed 6 bases from V and 4 bases from J, with 16 bases in between. The CDR3 here is CATRETGGNNQPQHF. CDR3 DNA: TGTGCCACCAGAGAGACAGGTGGAAATAATCAGCCCCAGCATTTT.

This clone was observed a few times. The chain recombines TRBV7-9 with TRBJ2-2, with D maybe TRBD1 (6 bases). Germline CDR1 SEHNR, CDR2 FQNEAQ (reference sequence). V was pared by 5 bases and J by 3 bases, with 16 bases between. This CDR3 contains 16 residues. The CDR3 sequence is CASSTATGTYTGELFF. In DNA, the CDR3 is TGTGCCAGCAGCACCGCCACCGGGACATACACCGGGGAGCTGTTTTTT.

The chain is built from TRBV2 and TRBJ2-4, with D tentatively TRBD1 (6 bases). Germline V CDR1 and CDR2: SNHLY, FYNNEI. The CDR3 has 14 residues. V shed 5 bases and J shed 7 bases, with 15 bases lying between them. The CDR3 sequence: CASSRDRTGNIQYF. The CDR3 nucleotides are TGTGCCAGCAGTCGTGACAGGACGGGGAACATTCAGTACTTC.

A few counts support this clone. The chain has TRBV11-3 and TRBJ2-1; 10 bases line up with TRBD2. CDR1 SGHNT and CDR2 YENEEA come from the germline V gene. This CDR3 has 18 amino acids. V trimming: 5 bases; J trimming: 0 bases; junction bases outside the gene matches: 10. In nucleotides, the CDR3 is TGTGCCAGCAGCCCTCAAGGGACTAGCGCGAGCTCCTACAATGAGCAGTTCTTC. Protein: CASSPQGTSASSYNEQFF. Drawing the rest from reference TRBV11-3 and TRBJ2-1, the complete variable domain is EAGVVQSPRYKIIEKKQPVAFWCNPISGHNTLYWYLQNLGQGPELLIRYENEEAVDDSQLPKDRFSAERLKGVDSTLKIQPAELGDSAVYLCASSPQGTSASSYNEQFFGPGTRLTVL.

V is TRBV19 and J is TRBJ2-7, with 13 nucleotides matching TRBD2. This CDR3 spans 15 amino acids. J gave up 3 bases and V 8 bases, and 7 bases lay outside the gene matches. Looked up from germline, CDR1 is LNHDA and CDR2 is SQIVND (reference sequence). This CDR3 reads CASGRTSGSLYEQYF. The CDR3 DNA follows: TGTGCCAGTGGGCGGACTAGCGGGAGTCTCTACGAGCAGTACTTC.

This sequence joins TRBV19 and TRBJ2-5; TRBD1 matches at 7 bases. This CDR3 contains 16 residues. V trimming: 9 bases; J trimming: 1 base; junction bases outside the gene matches: 14. The germline gives CDR1 LNHDA, CDR2 SQIVND (reference sequence). The CDR3 region has the DNA TGTGCCAGCGCTAAGGGGGCAGGCCCGATCCAAGAGACCCAGTACTTC. It translates to CASAKGAGPIQETQYF.

This chain uses TRBV7-9 with TRBJ2-5, with 7 positions matching TRBD1. The CDR3 is 14 residues long. V shed 5 bases and J 4 bases; nucleotides not matched to a gene: 7. Germline V gives CDR1 SEHNR, CDR2 FQNEAQ (reference sequence). The DNA of the CDR3 is TGTGCCAGCAGCGTCAACAGGGGTGCAGAGACCCAGTACTTC. It translates to CASSVNRGAETQYF.

The chain employs TRBV27 and TRBJ2-2; the D gene is possibly TRBD2 (6 bases). CDR3 size: 15 residues. CDR1 and CDR2 (germline): MNHEY, SMNVEV (reference sequence). V lost 1 base and J 6 bases, leaving 12 bases between the germline ends. CDR3: CASSLLGGFAGELFF. In nucleotides, the CDR3 is TGTGCCAGCAGTTTATTGGGGGGATTCGCCGGGGAGCTGTTTTTT.

As DNA, the CDR3 is TGTGCCTGGAACGCGGGTGGAGGCTACACCTTC. It translates to CAWNAGGGYTF. The rearrangement joins TRBV30 to TRBJ1-2; D unresolved. The CDR3 totals 11 residues. Germline CDR1 is GTSNPN and CDR2 is SVGIG (reference sequence). V shed 4 bases and J shed 8 bases, with 11 bases lying between them.

The DNA of the CDR3 is TGTGCCAGCAGCTTAGCCCTAGCGGGGGGGACTGGAGAGCAGTTCTTC. It encodes CASSLALAGGTGEQFF. The chain employs TRBV7-8 and TRBJ2-1, with 12 nucleotides matching TRBD2. The V gene's germline CDR1 is SGHVS and CDR2 FQNEAQ. The CDR3 extends over 16 amino acids. Unmatched junction bases numbered 7, after V lost 0 bases and J lost 10 bases.

V gene TRBV29-1 combines with J gene TRBJ2-7; D is unclear. Germline CDR1 and CDR2: SQVTM and ANQGSEA. Trimming took off 4 bases at V and 0 bases at J, with 13 bases between the two ends. The CDR3 runs to 14 residues. The CDR3 here is CSVAGRLTSYEQYF. Written as DNA, the CDR3 is TGCAGCGTTGCGGGTAGACTTACCTCCTACGAGCAGTACTTC.